The sequence of this T cell receptor (beta chain) was determined in a study of T cells expressing NK-cell markers. No DNA is given; TCRdb re-called the 5' RACE reads and lists each CDR3 protein once. In all, the sample yields roughly 390,000 distinct CDR3 sequences. The sequencing sample was made of blood T cells: a sorted CD56 or NKG2C T cell subset, CD4+ or CD8+ T cells, or bulk PBMC T cells (not recorded which). The receptor was derived from a man between 18 and 69 years old in good health.

CDR3 sequence reads: CASSLQSRNSYEQYF. The chain uses TRBV12-3 or TRBV12-4 and TRBJ2-7. This CDR3 is 15 amino acids long.